This entry lists 27 T cell receptor beta chains sequenced from one sample in a study of T cells in Graves' hyperthyroidism and ophthalmopathy. The investigators amplified TCR beta CDR3 regions from RNA transcripts. An initial round of RT-PCR targeting the TCR CDR3 relied on the HTBI primer set. TCRdb re-called the multiplex PCR reads through MiXCR, storing one row per CDR3 protein. The sample lists hundreds of thousands of distinct CDR3 sequences, 45% seen once, with under 8.5% in the top ten. The sample comprised peripheral blood or thyroid tissue (not recorded which). These receptors originate from an adult man with Graves' disease, either hyperthyroidism or ophthalmopathy (not recorded which).

J is TRBJ2-7 and V is TRBV20-1; 7 bases are shared with TRBD1. The CDR3 length is 11 residues. Germline V gene lookup returns CDR1 DFQATT and CDR2 SNEGSKA (reference sequence). After removal of 6 bases from V and 6 bases from J, the junction contained 5 bases not matched to a gene. The CDR3 coding sequence is TGCAGTGCCACGCGACAGGGCGAGCAGTACTTC. It translates to CSATRQGEQYF.

This clonotype was counted only a few times. The CDR3: CASRTPQWYEQYF. CDR3 nucleotides: TGTGCCAGCAGGACCCCTCAGTGGTACGAGCAGTACTTC. The chain uses TRBV2 and TRBJ2-7; unclear D gene. The V gene's germline CDR1 is SNHLY and CDR2 FYNNEI. The CDR3 runs 13 residues. Trimming shortened V by 6 bases and J by 4 bases, and 13 bases separated the two germline ends.

This sequence joins TRBV2 and TRBJ1-5, with TRBD1 as a possible D gene (5 bases). CDR3 size: 12 residues. Germline loops: CDR1 SNHLY, CDR2 FYNNEI. Trimming left V 7 bases short and J 6 bases short, with 10 bases between. CDR3 DNA: TGTGCCAGCACCGCGGGGGTTCAGCCCCAGCATTTT. Encoded protein: CASTAGVQPQHF.

The rearrangement joins TRBV2 to TRBJ1-4; 7 bases fit TRBD1. Germline V CDR1 and CDR2: SNHLY, FYNNEI. V gave up 4 bases and J gave up 11 bases; unmatched junction bases: 4. The CDR3 spans 12 residues. The chain's CDR3 is CASSADRVKLFF. Here the CDR3 DNA reads TGTGCCAGCAGTGCCGACAGGGTCAAACTGTTTTTT. Complete variable domain (other parts from reference TRBV2 and TRBJ1-4): EPEVTQTPSHQVTQMGQEVILRCVPISNHLYFYWYRQILGQKVEFLVSFYNNEISEKSEIFDDQFSVERPDGSNFTLKIRSTKLEDSAMYFCASSADRVKLFFGSGTQLSVL.

Details on this clonotype: No conserved phenylalanine or tryptophan is present at the end of the CDR3, so a read error is the likely explanation. The limits of the CDR3 on the DNA are not certain, so only TCRdb's listed CDR3 is given. J is TRBJ1-4 and V is TRBV20-1; the table gives TRBD1 as D, unverified against the DNA. CDR1 and CDR2 (germline): DFQATT, SNEGSKA (reference sequence). The CDR3 totals 9 residues, both ends included. CDR3 region: CSAGTGLNY.

As to this clonotype: The germline gene is not matched at one end of the junction; a read error may be the cause. The rearrangement joins TRBV7-9 to TRBJ2-6, with D maybe TRBD1 (8 bases). Germline V CDR1 and CDR2: SEHNR, FQNEAQ (reference sequence). This CDR3 contains 13 residues. The CDR3 sequence: CASSSDREGFEAF. The DNA of the CDR3 is TGTGCCAGCAGCTCGGACAGGGAGGGCTTTGAAGCTTTC.

This clonotype has a handful of counts. The V and J genes are TRBV7-8 and TRBJ2-7; TRBD2 aligns across 7 bases. CDR3 length: 16 amino acids. V lost 6 bases, J lost 0 bases, and 11 bases stayed unmatched. Germline V gives CDR1 SGHVS, CDR2 FQNEAQ. DNA for the CDR3: TGTGCCAGCAGTGAAACCACGGGGGGTTACTCCTACGAGCAGTACTTC. This codes for CASSETTGGYSYEQYF.

The chain employs TRBV25-1 and TRBJ2-5; no clear D gene. CDR1 is MGHDK and CDR2 is SYGVNS in the germline V gene. The length of the CDR3 is 16 residues. V lost 3 bases and J lost 5, with 19 bases in between. CDR3 loop: CASSDDGFVGSETQYF. The CDR3 nucleotides read TGTGCCAGCAGTGATGACGGTTTTGTGGGTAGCGAGACCCAGTACTTC.

This clonotype occurred many times. The rearrangement links TRBV20-1 to TRBJ1-2; D is unresolved. The CDR3 length is 15 residues. Trimming removed 5 bases from V and 2 bases from J, with 18 bases in between. Germline CDR1 reads DFQATT; CDR2 reads SNEGSKA (reference sequence). CDR3 sequence: CSAAVLPSGNYGYTF. The CDR3 DNA follows: TGCAGTGCTGCCGTGCTTCCGTCGGGGAACTATGGCTACACCTTC.

This chain connects TRBV7-9 to TRBJ2-7; D is possibly TRBD2 (6 bases). CDR3 length: 15 amino acids. The ends were cut back, 3 bases at V and 3 bases at J, with 15 bases in the middle. Germline V gives CDR1 SEHNR, CDR2 FQNEAQ (reference sequence). Here the CDR3 reads CASSLEGLGGYEQYF. Written as DNA, the CDR3 is TGTGCCAGCAGCTTGGAGGGGCTCGGTGGCTACGAGCAGTACTTC.

The table lists this clonotype with a few counts. The chain joins TRBV7-9 to TRBJ1-6, with D unresolved. The CDR3 extends over 14 amino acids. CDR1 is SEHNR, CDR2 FQNEAQ, per germline (reference sequence). V lost 1 base and J 8 bases, leaving 9 bases between the germline ends. CDR3: CASSLDPSDSPLHF. The CDR3 DNA sequence: TGTGCCAGCAGCTTAGATCCGTCGGATTCACCCCTCCACTTT.

This chain links TRBV7-8 with TRBJ2-5; TRBD2 matches 10 bases. The CDR3 contains 16 residues. V dropped 4 bases and J dropped 5; count of bases not matched to a gene: 10. In germline, CDR1 is SGHVS, CDR2 FQNEAQ. This CDR3 reads CASSSVSGGPGETQYF. CDR3 DNA: TGTGCCAGCAGCTCCGTTAGCGGGGGGCCTGGGGAGACCCAGTACTTC.

Details on this clonotype: Lacking the conserved final phenylalanine or tryptophan, this CDR3 likely reflects a read error. This rearrangement joins TRBV12-5 to TRBJ1-6; D is possibly TRBD1 (5 bases). Germline V gives CDR1 LGHNT, CDR2 FRNRAP. The CDR3 has 15 amino acids. DNA of the CDR3: TGTGCCAGCAGCTCGACGCCGGGACCTAATTCACCCCTCCACCTT. Its translation is CASSSTPGPNSPLHL.

This clonotype has at least ten counts. This chain joins TRBV12-3 or TRBV12-4 and TRBJ1-6, with 7 bases aligning to TRBD1. The CDR3 is 14 amino acids. Unmatched junction bases numbered 6, after V lost 4 bases and J lost 9 bases. The CDR3 DNA sequence: TGTGCCAGCAGTTCCGACAGGGTTCGTTCACCCCTCCACTTT. Protein: CASSSDRVRSPLHF.

The V call is TRBV29-1, the J call TRBJ1-2; D ambiguous. The CDR3 runs 11 residues. Trimming cost V 3 bases and J 8 bases, with 10 bases left between them. Germline CDR1 SQVTM, CDR2 ANQGSEA. CDR3 bases: TGCAGCGTTGAGCGGGGTAACGGCTACACCTTC. Encoded protein: CSVERGNGYTF.

In regard to this clonotype: This may arise from a read error, as a much more abundant clone is one base away. V and J are TRBV2 and TRBJ1-5; TRBD1 might be the D (6 bases). There are 14 residues in the CDR3. CDR1 is SNHLY, CDR2 FYNNEI, per germline. Trimming removed 7 bases at V and 2 bases at J, with 12 bases between. The CDR3 nucleotides are TGTGCCAGCAATCCCGGACAGCGCAATCAGCCCCAGCATTTT. Translating it yields CASNPGQRNQPQHF.

The chain employs TRBV11-2 and TRBJ1-4, with 11 bases fitting TRBD1. This CDR3 has 17 amino acids. With V trimmed by 5 bases and J by 7 bases, 12 bases remained unmatched. Germline values: CDR1 SGHAT, CDR2 FQNNGV. CDR3 bases: TGTGCCAGCAGCCTCGCGGACAGGGGGCGTACGGGTGAAAAACTGTTTTTT. It yields the protein CASSLADRGRTGEKLFF.

As regards this clonotype: The junction departs from germline at one end; a sequencing error may be responsible. This chain uses TRBV5-1 with TRBJ1-6; unclear D gene. Per the germline V gene, CDR1 is SGHRS and CDR2 is YFSETQ. CDR3 length: 14 amino acids. CDR3 bases: TGTGCCAGCAGCCAAGATCCGGGGAATTCACCCCTCCACTTT. Protein product: CASSQDPGNSPLHF.

This clonotype was seen at least ten times. The chain joins TRBV6-5 to TRBJ1-2; 7 bases are shared with TRBD1. The CDR3 spans 14 residues. CDR1 MNHEY and CDR2 SVGAGI come from the germline V gene. The junction had 7 bases not matched to a gene; V was cut back by 8 bases and J by 1 base. For the CDR3, the DNA is TGTGCCAGCGACGGGACAGCGAGTAACTATGGCTACACCTTC. This codes for CASDGTASNYGYTF.

The J gene is TRBJ1-6, the V gene TRBV7-6; a weak D match, TRBD1 (5 bases). CDR1 is SGHVS and CDR2 is FNYEAQ in the germline V gene. There are 12 residues in the CDR3. The ends were cut back, 8 bases at V and 8 bases at J, with 10 bases in the middle. CDR3 residues: CASGLQDSPLHF. For the CDR3, the DNA is TGTGCCAGCGGCCTACAGGATTCACCCCTCCACTTT. Based on the CDR3 plus reference TRBV7-6 and TRBJ1-6, the full variable domain is GAGVSQSPRYKVTKRGQDVALRCDPISGHVSLYWYRQALGQGPEFLTYFNYEAQQDKSGLPNDRFSAERPEGSISTLTIQRTEQRDSAMYRCASGLQDSPLHFGNGTRLTVT.

This clonotype was recorded a few times. The chain is built from TRBV25-1 and TRBJ1-6; 7 bases agree with TRBD1. This CDR3 comprises 14 residues. Germline-derived CDR1 and CDR2 are MGHDK and SYGVNS. The V gene end was trimmed by 6 bases and the J gene end by 7 bases; junction bases not matched to a gene: 6. CDR3 sequence reads: CASRDPQGNSPLHF. CDR3 coding DNA: TGTGCCAGCAGAGATCCACAGGGGAATTCACCCCTCCACTTT.

The chain recombines TRBV15 with TRBJ2-5; 10 bases line up with TRBD1. The V segment lost 0 bases and the J segment 7 bases; nucleotides outside the gene matches: 8. The CDR3 consists of 16 residues. The V gene's germline CDR1 is LNHNV and CDR2 YYDKDF (reference sequence). The CDR3 loop is CATSRELLTGGGTQYF. CDR3 in DNA: TGTGCCACCAGCAGAGAGCTCCTGACAGGGGGCGGGACCCAGTACTTC.

The chain combines TRBV11-2 with TRBJ1-3; D is ambiguous. The CDR3 totals 15 residues. The V end was cut by 1 base, the J end by 0 bases, with 7 bases between. The germline V gene encodes CDR1 SGHAT and CDR2 FQNNGV. The CDR3 coding sequence is TGTGCCAGCAGCTTAGGACACTACTCTGGAAACACCATATATTTT. Translating gives CASSLGHYSGNTIYF.

This sequence joins TRBV6-1 and TRBJ2-7; D remains unclear. Germline CDR1 MNHNS, CDR2 SASEGT. CDR3 length: 12 amino acids. Deletions cut 6 bases from V and 7 bases from J, with 13 bases between. CDR3 loop: CASSSASGEQYF. The CDR3 nucleotides read TGTGCCAGCAGCTCAGCGAGTGGTGAGCAGTACTTC.

About this clonotype itself: A much bigger clone sits one base away, suggesting this may be a read error. The chain has TRBV15 and TRBJ2-5; TRBD2 aligns across 7 bases. V trimming: 0 bases; J trimming: 7 bases; junction bases outside the gene matches: 11. The CDR3 spans 16 residues. CDR1 and CDR2 from the germline V gene are LNHNV and YYDKDF (reference sequence). In nucleotides, the CDR3 is TGTGCCACCAGCAGAGATCGCCTAGCGGACGAAGGGACCCAGTACTTC. Translating gives CATSRDRLADEGTQYF.

V and J are TRBV7-8 and TRBJ1-2; 9 bases fit TRBD1. V trimming: 3 bases; J trimming: 9 bases; junction bases outside the gene matches: 8. The CDR3 extends over 14 amino acids. The germline V gene encodes CDR1 SGHVS and CDR2 FQNEAQ. The DNA for the CDR3 is TGTGCCAGCAGCTTGACAGGGACAGGGTCACGCTACACCTTC. Translating gives CASSLTGTGSRYTF.

For the CDR3, the DNA is TGCAGTGCGGGGACAGGGGGGTCGGGTGAAGCTTTCTTT. Protein: CSAGTGGSGEAFF. This chain joins TRBV20-1 and TRBJ1-1, with 11 bases that match TRBD1. J gave up 7 bases and V 6 bases, and 7 bases lay outside the gene matches. The CDR3 sequence is 13 residues long. Germline CDR1 and CDR2: DFQATT and SNEGSKA (reference sequence).